The present T cell receptor beta chain was sequenced within a study of blood T cell repertoires in COVID-19 (TCRdb year 2020). The study in broad terms: Samples from collaborators originated in the United States, Italy and Spain and spanned both the acute and convalescent phases of COVID-19. The prospective study material was composed of cDNA or gDNA derived from T cells, B-cell-depleted T cells, or PBMCs. The dataset comprised deeply sampled blood TCRbeta repertoires from subjects exposed to, actively infected with, or recovered from COVID-19. The repertoires were released in a freely available public database meant as a resource for research on the immune response to SARS-CoV-2. The samples were drawn from the first 160 participants of the ongoing ImmuneRACE study and from 1,254 subjects provided by 6 global collaborators. Nearly every sample came with metadata listing a de-identified subject ID, COVID-19 status, age in years and sex. Where available, HLA class I and class II types were taken from metadata supplied by the sample provider and were not determined by assay-based typing.

General findings and caveats noted by the study authors: Clinical and demographic metadata were provided uncurated, with the amount varying by source and participant.

Collaborating institutions collected whole blood in K2EDTA tubes following their own protocols. For TCRbeta analysis, collaborator samples were shipped as frozen whole blood, as isolated PBMCs, or as DNA extracted from either sample type. The immunoSEQ Assay, a bias-controlled multiplex PCR, was used to amplify TCRbeta CDR3 regions from genomic DNA. Per the source publication's procedure: The number of nucleated cells in each sample was estimated from the amplification of reference gene primers within the assay. To quantify the absolute abundance of each unique TCRbeta CDR3 rearrangement, sequence reads were collapsed and filtered. For each sample, productive Simpson clonality was calculated as the square root of Simpson's diversity index over productive rearrangements. TCRdb obtained this table from immuneACCESS and retained in-frame rearrangements with V and J assigned. These tables miss some clones; where compared with another copy, unresolved V genes account for less than half of the shortfall, and the remainder is unexplained. The DNA was the basis for D and trimming; V, J and clone size are from that table. Recorded for this sample are 69,000 or so clones; approximately 80% of them occurred a single time. Approximately 5% of the sample goes to the ten largest clones.

In this sample, this clone turned up a few times. The target of this receptor is not known. Base qualities are not at hand, and no much larger clone is one base apart. The clonotype originates from an elderly woman with active or convalescent COVID-19. Input material: peripheral blood.

The CDR3 reads as follows: CASSGGWSYEQYF. The nucleotide sequence is given as TGTGCCAGCAGTGGAGGGTGGTCCTACGAGCAGTACTTC. Rearrangement joined TRBV25-1 to TRBJ2-7; a tentative D call is TRBD2 (5 bases match). As encoded in the germline V gene, CDR1 is MGHDK while CDR2 is SYGVNS. The CDR3 measures 13 amino acids from cysteine to phenylalanine. The CDR3 DNA has 39 bases and is translated from base 1. V gives up 4 bases and J gives up 1 base, and the segment between their germline ends measures 8 bases.